This T cell receptor beta chain derives from a study of CD8 T cells in Susac syndrome. Reverse transcription of about 0.5 to 1 ug RNA used random hexamers. The immunoSEQ assay covered 54 Vbeta and 13 Jbeta segments for CDR3. TCRdb processed the immunoSEQ multiplex PCR reads anew with MiXCR; each CDR3 protein has one entry. This repertoire shows about 250,000 distinct CDR3 sequences, approximately 92% found once; its top ten account for around 0.07%. Details on this clonotype: The antigen remains undetermined.

Regarding the study as a whole: As acknowledged by the study, its TCR sequencing and HLA analysis included a relatively small number of individuals.

Bulk CD8+ and CD4+ cells came from magnetic negative isolation; CD8+ TEMRA by FACS. V was clipped by 0 bases and J by 7 bases, with 15 bases between them. Germline V CDR1 and CDR2: DFQATT, SNEGSKA (reference sequence). There are 14 residues in the CDR3. The sample consisted of CD4+ T cells from PBMCs. This sequence joins TRBV20-1 and TRBJ1-2, with D possibly TRBD1 on 5 matching bases. The TCR comes from a human donor with multiple sclerosis. CDR3 sequence: CSARDDAGSVGYTF. CDR3 sequence (DNA): TGCAGTGCTAGAGATGATGCAGGGTCTGTTGGCTACACCTTC.